Given below is one TCR beta chain in context. Its antigen is not known. These data belong to a study of cytomegalovirus exposure and HLA in healthy donors. The study's findings and limits: Being indistinguishable, some V segments were excluded, TRBV6-2 and TRBV6-3 among them.

The CDR3 sequence is 15 residues long. Trimming cost V 2 bases and J 0 bases, with 11 bases left between them. Germline V gene lookup returns CDR1 SGHTA and CDR2 FQGTGA. PCR amplification relied on 60 Vbeta primers (plus 13 Jbeta primers). Profiled with immunoSEQ multiplex PCR; TCRdb holds only in-frame clones, not every one. The sample totals 50,000 or so clones; its top ten clones hold approximately 8.9%. The sample taken for sequencing was PBMCs. This TCR derives from a man aged 45-60 years in good health and CMV-seropositive. The rearrangement links TRBV7-3 to TRBJ2-7; no reliable D call. CDR3 loop: CASSLGLGSSYEQYF. CDR3 sequence (DNA): TGTGCCAGCAGCTTAGGGTTGGGCAGCTCCTACGAGCAGTACTTC. The variable domain in full, completed from reference TRBV7-3 and TRBJ2-7, reads GAGVSQTPSNKVTEKGKYVELRCDPISGHTALYWYRQSLGQGPEFLIYFQGTGAADDSGLPNDRFFAVRPEGSVSTLKIQRTERGDSAVYLCASSLGLGSSYEQYFGPGTRLTVT.